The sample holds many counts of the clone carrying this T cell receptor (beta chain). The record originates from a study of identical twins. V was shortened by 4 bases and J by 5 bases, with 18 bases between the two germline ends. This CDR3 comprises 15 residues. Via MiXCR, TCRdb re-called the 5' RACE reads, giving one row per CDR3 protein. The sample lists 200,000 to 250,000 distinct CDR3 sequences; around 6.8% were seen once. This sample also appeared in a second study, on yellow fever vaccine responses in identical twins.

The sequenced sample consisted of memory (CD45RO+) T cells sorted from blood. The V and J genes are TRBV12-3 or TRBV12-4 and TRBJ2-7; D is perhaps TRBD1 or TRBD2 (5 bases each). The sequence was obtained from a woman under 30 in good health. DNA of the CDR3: TGTGCCAGCAGTTCCTCCCGGGACCGTCCACACGAGCAGTACTTC. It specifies CASSSSRDRPHEQYF.